The 2 T cell receptor beta chains below all came from one sample that was sequenced in a study of response to subunit inactivated influenza vaccine. TCRdb reanalysed the RT-PCR reads using MiXCR and keeps one entry per CDR3 protein. The data contain 500,000 or so distinct CDR3 sequences, about 17% of them singletons. The sample in question was CD4+ T cells sorted from PBMCs, obtained 23 to 25 months after vaccination. These receptors were collected from a man aged 50 to 69 who received an inactivated influenza vaccine.

This sequence joins TRBV9 and TRBJ2-5, with D hard to call. Between the trimmed V and J ends, which lost 0 bases and 2 bases, there was a span of 5 bases. The length of the CDR3 is 13 residues. CDR1 is SGDLS and CDR2 is YYNGEE in the germline V gene. The CDR3 here is CASSVDEQETQYF. DNA of the CDR3: TGTGCCAGCAGCGTAGACGAACAAGAGACCCAGTACTTC.

This clonotype appeared a few times. This rearrangement joins TRBV11-2 to TRBJ2-3; 10 bases agree with TRBD2. Germline V gives CDR1 SGHAT, CDR2 FQNNGV. The CDR3 length is 15 residues. V gave up 5 bases and J gave up 4 bases; unmatched junction bases: 6. CDR3 sequence: CASSQELAGADTQYF. The CDR3 nucleotides read TGTGCCAGCAGCCAGGAGCTAGCGGGGGCAGATACGCAGTATTTT.